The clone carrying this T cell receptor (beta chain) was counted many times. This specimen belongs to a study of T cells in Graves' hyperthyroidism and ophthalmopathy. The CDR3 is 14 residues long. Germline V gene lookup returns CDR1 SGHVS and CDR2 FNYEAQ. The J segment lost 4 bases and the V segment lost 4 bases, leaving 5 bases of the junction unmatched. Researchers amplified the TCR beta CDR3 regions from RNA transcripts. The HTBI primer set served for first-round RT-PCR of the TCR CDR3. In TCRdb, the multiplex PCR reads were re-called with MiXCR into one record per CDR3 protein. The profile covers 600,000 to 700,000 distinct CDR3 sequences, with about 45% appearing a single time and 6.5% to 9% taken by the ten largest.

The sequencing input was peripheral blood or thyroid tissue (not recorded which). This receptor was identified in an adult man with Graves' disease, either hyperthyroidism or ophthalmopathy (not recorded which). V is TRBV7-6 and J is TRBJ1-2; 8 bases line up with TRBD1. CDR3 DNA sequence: TGTGCCAGCAGCTCGGGACAGGCTGGCTATGGCTACACCTTC. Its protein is CASSSGQAGYGYTF.